The present T cell receptor beta chain was sequenced within a study of cytomegalovirus exposure and HLA in healthy donors. In germline, CDR1 is MNHEY, CDR2 SVGAGI. CDR3 size: 15 residues. With 6 bases clipped from V and 3 bases from J, the junction kept 7 bases outside the gene matches. Amplification used 60 Vbeta primers and 13 Jbeta primers. Some clones are missing from TCRdb's copy, which holds only in-frame ones; the method was immunoSEQ multiplex PCR. This sample has roughly 300,000 clones, with 86% found just once. The origin of this receptor is a man aged 35-49 years in good health and CMV-seropositive. The chain combines TRBV6-5 with TRBJ1-4, with 7 bases fitting TRBD1. Sequenced: PBMCs. The CDR3 sequence: CASSYGGTANEKLFF. The CDR3 region has the DNA TGTGCCAGCAGCTACGGCGGGACAGCTAATGAAAAACTGTTTTTT.